This T cell receptor beta chain was identified during a study of blood T cell repertoires in COVID-19. Turning to the study itself: Specimens from acute and convalescent COVID-19 originated in the United States, Italy and Spain. Sample material is recorded as cDNA or gDNA derived from T cells, B-cell-depleted T cells, or PBMCs.

Authors' data handling: Estimated nucleated cell counts came from reference gene primer amplification. Profiling relied on immunoSEQ multiplex PCR, and the TCRdb table lists in-frame clones only, not all of them. V and J calls plus clone size are reproduced from that table; the DNA served to infer D and trimming. The table shows some 200,000 clones, with approximately 85% occurring only once. The ends lost 6 bases at V and 5 bases at J; junction bases unmatched: 15. Germline CDR1 reads LGHNT; CDR2 reads FRNRAP. The CDR3 runs 17 residues. The clonotype comes from a woman aged 55-70 years with acute or convalescent COVID-19. Sequenced material: peripheral blood. The chain combines TRBV12-5 with TRBJ2-3; 9 nucleotides line up with TRBD1. CDR3 DNA sequence: TGTGCTAGTGGGATCGAGTTCCCCGGGACAGGGTTAGATACGCAGTATTTT. As protein: CASGIEFPGTGLDTQYF.